This T cell receptor beta chain was sequenced for a study of neoadjuvant anti-PD-1 for oral cavity cancer. Study as a whole: Nivolumab at 3 mg/kg was mostly given biweekly, three to four doses, pre-surgery.

Six replicates per PBMC sample, mostly from around 500 ng of genomic DNA. Sequenced by immunoSEQ multiplex PCR; TCRdb stores in-frame clones only, minus some. This table has 15,000 to 20,000 clones, 55% to 70% appearing once. There are a few counts of this clone. Sequencing was performed on PBMCs, taken before nivolumab (anti-PD-1) treatment. The sequence came from a person aged 35-79 years with oral cavity squamous cell carcinoma.

DNA of the CDR3: TGTGCCAGTAATGACAGGCGGACTCCGAATGAAAAACTGTTTTTT. Protein sequence: CASNDRRTPNEKLFF. The V call is TRBV19, the J call TRBJ1-4; D is possibly TRBD1 (6 bases). Germline assignment: CDR1 LNHDA and CDR2 SQIVND (reference sequence). This CDR3 is 15 amino acids long. V shed 7 bases and J shed 5 bases, with 17 bases lying between them.